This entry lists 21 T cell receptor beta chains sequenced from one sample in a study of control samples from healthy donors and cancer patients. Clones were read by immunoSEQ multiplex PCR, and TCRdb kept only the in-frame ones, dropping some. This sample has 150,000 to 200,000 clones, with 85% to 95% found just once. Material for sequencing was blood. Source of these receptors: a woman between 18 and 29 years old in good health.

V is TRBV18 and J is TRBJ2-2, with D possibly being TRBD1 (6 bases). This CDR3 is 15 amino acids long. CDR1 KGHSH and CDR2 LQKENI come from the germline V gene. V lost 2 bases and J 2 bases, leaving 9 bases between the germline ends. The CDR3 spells CASSPRTVNTGELFF. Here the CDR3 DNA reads TGTGCCAGCTCACCAAGGACAGTTAACACCGGGGAGCTGTTTTTT.

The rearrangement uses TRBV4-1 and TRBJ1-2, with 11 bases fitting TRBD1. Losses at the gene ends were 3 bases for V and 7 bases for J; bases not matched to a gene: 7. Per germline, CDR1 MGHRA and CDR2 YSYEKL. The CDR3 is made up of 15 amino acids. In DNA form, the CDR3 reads TGCGCCAGCAGCCAGGCGGGACAGGGGGTGGGTGGCTACACCTTC. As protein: CASSQAGQGVGGYTF.

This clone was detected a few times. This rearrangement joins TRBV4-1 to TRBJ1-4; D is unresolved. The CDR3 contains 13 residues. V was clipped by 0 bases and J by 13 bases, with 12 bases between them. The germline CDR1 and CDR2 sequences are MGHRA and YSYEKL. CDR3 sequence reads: CASSQDSIRTLFF. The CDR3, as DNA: TGCGCCAGCAGCCAAGACTCCATCCGGACACTGTTTTTT.

Here the CDR3 reads CASNTGPLGNQPQHF. The CDR3 nucleotides are TGTGCCAGCAATACAGGGCCTCTCGGCAATCAGCCCCAGCATTTT. The gene calls are TRBV6-6 and TRBJ1-5; TRBD1 might be the D (6 bases). Germline CDR1 is MNHNY and CDR2 is SVGAGI (reference sequence). The CDR3 is made up of 15 amino acids. Deletions cut 7 bases from V and 2 bases from J, with 15 bases between.

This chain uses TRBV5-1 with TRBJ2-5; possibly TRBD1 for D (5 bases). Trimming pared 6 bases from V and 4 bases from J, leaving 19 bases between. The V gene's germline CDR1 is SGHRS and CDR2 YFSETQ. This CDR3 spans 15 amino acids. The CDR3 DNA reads TGCGCCAGCACCCCAGGCGAGTGGGGCGGAGAGACCCAGTACTTC. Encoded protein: CASTPGEWGGETQYF.

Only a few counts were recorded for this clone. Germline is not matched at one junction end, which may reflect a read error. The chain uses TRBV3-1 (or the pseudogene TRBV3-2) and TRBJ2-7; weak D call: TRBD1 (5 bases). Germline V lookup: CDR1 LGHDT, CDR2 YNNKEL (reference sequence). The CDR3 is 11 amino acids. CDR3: CASSHSQALDF. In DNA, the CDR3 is TGTGCCAGCAGCCACTCACAGGCTCTGGACTTC.

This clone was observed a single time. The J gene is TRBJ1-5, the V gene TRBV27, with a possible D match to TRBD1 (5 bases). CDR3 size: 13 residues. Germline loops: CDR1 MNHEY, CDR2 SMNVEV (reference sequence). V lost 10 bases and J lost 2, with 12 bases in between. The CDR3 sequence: CATQRDGNQPQHF. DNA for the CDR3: TGTGCCACACAGAGGGACGGCAATCAGCCCCAGCATTTT.

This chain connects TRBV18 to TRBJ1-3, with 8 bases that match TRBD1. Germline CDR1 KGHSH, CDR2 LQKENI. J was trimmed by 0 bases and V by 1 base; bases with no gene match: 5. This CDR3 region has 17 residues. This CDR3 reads CASSPRTGRSSGNTIYF. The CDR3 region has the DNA TGTGCCAGCTCACCACGGACAGGGAGAAGCTCTGGAAACACCATATATTTT.

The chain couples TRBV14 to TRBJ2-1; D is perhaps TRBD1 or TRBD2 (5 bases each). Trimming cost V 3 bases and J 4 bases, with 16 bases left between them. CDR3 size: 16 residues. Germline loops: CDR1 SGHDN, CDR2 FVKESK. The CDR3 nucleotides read TGTGCCAGCAGCCAGCCGGGACCCCCGTCTTACAATGAGCAGTTCTTC. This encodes CASSQPGPPSYNEQFF.

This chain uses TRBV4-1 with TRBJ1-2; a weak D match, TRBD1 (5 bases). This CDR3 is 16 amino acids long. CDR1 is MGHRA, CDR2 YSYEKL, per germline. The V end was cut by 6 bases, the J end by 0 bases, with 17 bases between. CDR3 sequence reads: CASRTVGADPNYGYTF. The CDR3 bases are TGCGCCAGCAGAACCGTAGGGGCAGATCCTAACTATGGCTACACCTTC.

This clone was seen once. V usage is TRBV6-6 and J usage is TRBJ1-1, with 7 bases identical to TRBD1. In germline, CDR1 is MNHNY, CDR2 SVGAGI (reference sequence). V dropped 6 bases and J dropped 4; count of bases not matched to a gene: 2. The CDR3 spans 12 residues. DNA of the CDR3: TGTGCCAGCAGACAGGGGAGCACTGAAGCTTTCTTT. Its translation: CASRQGSTEAFF.

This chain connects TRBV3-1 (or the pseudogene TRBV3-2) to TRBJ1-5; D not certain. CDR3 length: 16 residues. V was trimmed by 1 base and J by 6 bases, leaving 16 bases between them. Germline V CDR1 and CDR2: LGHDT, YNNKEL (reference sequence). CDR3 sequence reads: CASSQGIRDYGQPQHF. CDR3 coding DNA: TGTGCCAGCAGCCAAGGCATAAGGGATTATGGTCAGCCCCAGCATTTT.

The DNA of the CDR3 is TGCGCCAGCAGTGTCATGGCGGGAGGCACAGATACGCAGTATTTT. Protein product: CASSVMAGGTDTQYF. The chain is built from TRBV10-2 and TRBJ2-3, with 7 nucleotides matching TRBD2. From germline, CDR1 is WSHSY and CDR2 SAAADI. The CDR3 covers 15 residues. J gave up 1 base and V 4 bases, and 5 bases lay outside the gene matches.

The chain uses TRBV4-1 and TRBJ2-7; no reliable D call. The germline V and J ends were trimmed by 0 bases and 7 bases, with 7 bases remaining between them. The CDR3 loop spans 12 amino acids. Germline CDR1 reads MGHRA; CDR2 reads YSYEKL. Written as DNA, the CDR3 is TGCGCCAGCAGCCAAGATTTTGTAGAGCAGTACTTC. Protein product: CASSQDFVEQYF.

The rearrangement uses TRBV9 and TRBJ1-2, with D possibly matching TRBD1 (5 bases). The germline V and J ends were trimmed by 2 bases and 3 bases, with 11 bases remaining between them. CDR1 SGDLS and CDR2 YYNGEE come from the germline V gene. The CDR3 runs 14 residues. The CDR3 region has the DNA TGTGCCAGCAGCGTCGCGGGACTTGACTATGGCTACACCTTC. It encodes CASSVAGLDYGYTF.

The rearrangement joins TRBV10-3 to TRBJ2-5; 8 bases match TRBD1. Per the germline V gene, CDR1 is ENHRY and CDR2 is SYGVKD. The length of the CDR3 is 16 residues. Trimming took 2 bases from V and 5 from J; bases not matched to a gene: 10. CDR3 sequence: CAISERWTGLGETQYF. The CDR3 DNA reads TGTGCCATCAGTGAGCGATGGACAGGGCTGGGGGAGACCCAGTACTTC.

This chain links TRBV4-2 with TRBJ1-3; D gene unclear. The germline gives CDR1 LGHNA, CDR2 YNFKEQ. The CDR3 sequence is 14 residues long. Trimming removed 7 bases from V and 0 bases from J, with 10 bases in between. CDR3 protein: CASKEFSSGNTIYF. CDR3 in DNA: TGTGCCAGCAAGGAGTTTTCCTCTGGAAACACCATATATTTT.

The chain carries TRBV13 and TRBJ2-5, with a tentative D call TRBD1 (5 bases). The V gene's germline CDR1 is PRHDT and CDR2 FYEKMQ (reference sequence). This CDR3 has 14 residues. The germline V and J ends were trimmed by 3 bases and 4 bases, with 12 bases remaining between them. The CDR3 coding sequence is TGTGCCAGCAGCTTGCCTGGGGCGTTAGAGACCCAGTACTTC. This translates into CASSLPGALETQYF.

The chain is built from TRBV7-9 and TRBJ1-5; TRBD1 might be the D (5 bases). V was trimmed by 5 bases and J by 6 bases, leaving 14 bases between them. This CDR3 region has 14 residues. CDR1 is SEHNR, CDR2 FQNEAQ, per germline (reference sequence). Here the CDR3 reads CASSKGQGVQPQHF. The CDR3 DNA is TGTGCCAGCAGCAAAGGGCAGGGAGTTCAGCCCCAGCATTTT.

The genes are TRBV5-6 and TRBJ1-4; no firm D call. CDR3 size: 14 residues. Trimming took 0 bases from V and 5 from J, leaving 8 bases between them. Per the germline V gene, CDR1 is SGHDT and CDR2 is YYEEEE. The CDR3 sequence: CASSLGQPNEKLFF. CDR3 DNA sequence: TGTGCCAGCAGCTTGGGGCAGCCAAATGAAAAACTGTTTTTT.

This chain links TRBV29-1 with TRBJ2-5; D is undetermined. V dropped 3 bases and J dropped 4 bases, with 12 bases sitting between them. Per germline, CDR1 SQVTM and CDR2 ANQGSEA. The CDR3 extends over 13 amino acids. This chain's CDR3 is CSVEATQLETQYF. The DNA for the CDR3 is TGCAGCGTTGAGGCGACACAACTAGAGACCCAGTACTTC.